The next 24 T cell receptor beta chains were all read from a single sample in a study of blood T cell repertoires in COVID-19. Generated by immunoSEQ multiplex PCR, the TCRdb table keeps only in-frame clones and is missing some. The sample has 130,000 to 150,000 clones; 70% to 90% are singletons. The sequenced sample consisted of peripheral blood. These TCRs come from a human donor with acute or convalescent COVID-19. The donor label of this sample is uncertain.

V and J are TRBV7-9 and TRBJ2-2, with 12 bases identical to TRBD2. V dropped 5 bases and J dropped 6; count of bases not matched to a gene: 10. This CDR3 contains 17 residues. Looked up from germline, CDR1 is SEHNR and CDR2 is FQNEAQ (reference sequence). DNA for the CDR3: TGTGCCAGCAGCCCAACGGGACTAGCGGGTTGGTCCGGGGAGCTGTTTTTT. Amino acids: CASSPTGLAGWSGELFF.

The genes are TRBV11-2 and TRBJ2-3, with 8 bases matching TRBD1. V shed 7 bases, J shed 2 bases, and the junction held 11 bases outside the gene matches. CDR1 and CDR2 (germline): SGHAT, FQNNGV. The CDR3 is 16 amino acids. CDR3 residues: CASKLAYRGNTDTQYF. CDR3 in DNA: TGTGCCAGCAAGCTAGCCTACAGGGGGAACACAGATACGCAGTATTTT. The entire variable domain, with the rest obtained from reference TRBV11-2 and TRBJ2-3, is as follows: EAGVAQSPRYKIIEKRQSVAFWCNPISGHATLYWYQQILGQGPKLLIQFQNNGVVDDSQLPKDRFSAERLKGVDSTLKIQPAKLEDSAVYLCASKLAYRGNTDTQYFGPGTRLTVL.

This chain joins TRBV4-3 and TRBJ2-5, with 8 bases identical to TRBD2. Germline values: CDR1 LGHNA, CDR2 YSLEER. There are 15 residues in the CDR3. V was pared by 0 bases and J by 4 bases, with 4 bases of the junction left unmatched. The CDR3 DNA reads as TGCGCCAGCAGCCAAGAAGGCGGGAGGACAGAGACCCAGTACTTC. Translated: CASSQEGGRTETQYF.

This clone was seen only a few times. The J gene is TRBJ2-7, the V gene TRBV6-5; the match to TRBD1 covers 9 bases. The V gene end was trimmed by 10 bases and the J gene end by 3 bases; junction bases not matched to a gene: 7. This CDR3 contains 13 residues. CDR1 and CDR2 from the germline V gene are MNHEY and SVGAGI. The CDR3 DNA sequence: TGTGCCACCTGGACAGGGGAGGGCTACGAGCAGTACTTC. This codes for CATWTGEGYEQYF.

This clone was seen a single time. The gene calls are TRBV12-3 or TRBV12-4 and TRBJ1-1; D is uncertain. Trimming stripped 4 bases from V and 5 bases from J, with 8 bases between. The CDR3 length is 12 residues. This CDR3 reads CASSYGKTEAFF. In nucleotides, the CDR3 is TGTGCCAGCAGTTACGGGAAAACTGAAGCTTTCTTT.

This clone was seen only a few times. V gene TRBV5-5 combines with J gene TRBJ1-2; TRBD1 matches 9 bases. Germline CDR1 SGHKS, CDR2 YYEKEE (reference sequence). V dropped 4 bases and J dropped 2; count of bases not matched to a gene: 3. The CDR3 extends over 14 amino acids. CDR3 in DNA: TGTGCCAGCAGCACCGGGACAGGGAACTATGGCTACACCTTC. It codes for CASSTGTGNYGYTF.

This chain connects TRBV28 to TRBJ2-7; 7 bases fit TRBD1. There are 16 residues in the CDR3. Trimming took 4 bases from V and 3 from J; bases not matched to a gene: 12. Germline CDR1 is MDHEN and CDR2 is SYDVKM. The DNA of the CDR3 is TGTGCCAGCAGTTCAGTGACAGGGAAATCACGCTACGAGCAGTACGTC. Translating gives CASSSVTGKSRYEQYV.

The CDR3 nucleotides read TGTGCCAGCAGAGACAGGGGTGGGCAGCCCCAGCATTTT. Protein sequence: CASRDRGGQPQHF. This chain joins TRBV12-3 or TRBV12-4 and TRBJ1-5; 8 positions agree with TRBD1. The junction had 5 bases not matched to a gene; V was cut back by 6 bases and J by 7 bases. The CDR3 length is 13 residues.

The chain employs TRBV5-6 and TRBJ2-7; D is ambiguous. The CDR3 covers 13 residues. V shed 0 bases and J shed 3 bases, with 7 bases lying between them. Germline values: CDR1 SGHDT, CDR2 YYEEEE. CDR3 region: CASSLAYGYEQYV. DNA for the CDR3: TGTGCCAGCAGCTTGGCCTACGGCTACGAGCAGTACGTC.

The chain carries TRBV6-5 and TRBJ1-1; D remains unclear. The CDR3 spans 12 residues. V shed 6 bases and J shed 7 bases, with 12 bases lying between them. Germline lookup yields CDR1 MNHEY and CDR2 SVGAGI. Written as DNA, the CDR3 is TGTGCCAGCAGGACCACAGCAATTGAAGCTTTCTTT. Translating it yields CASRTTAIEAFF.

The chain recombines TRBV5-5 with TRBJ1-3, with 9 nucleotides matching TRBD1. J lost 0 bases, V lost 2 bases, and 6 bases had no gene match. Germline CDR1 is SGHKS and CDR2 is YYEKEE (reference sequence). CDR3 length: 17 residues. Written as DNA, the CDR3 is TGTGCCAGCAGCTTTTGGATGGACAGGGGCTCTGGAAACACCATATATTTT. This codes for CASSFWMDRGSGNTIYF.

The J gene is TRBJ1-5, the V gene TRBV5-6, with TRBD1 matching over 8 bases. This CDR3 is built from 14 residues. The V gene's germline CDR1 is SGHDT and CDR2 YYEEEE. The junction had 4 bases not matched to a gene; V was cut back by 4 bases and J by 4 bases. CDR3 protein: CASSVGQGNQPQHF. The DNA for the CDR3 is TGTGCCAGCAGCGTCGGACAGGGAAATCAGCCCCAGCATTTT.

This clone came up once. This chain uses TRBV6-1 with TRBJ2-5; 9 bases fit TRBD1. The CDR3 contains 16 residues. V was clipped by 1 base and J by 2 bases; unmatched bases: 5. Germline-derived CDR1 and CDR2 are MNHNS and SASEGT. CDR3 nucleotides: TGTGCCAGCAGTGAAGACGGGACAGGGCTACAAGAGACCCAGTACTTC. This translates into CASSEDGTGLQETQYF.

The CDR3 sequence is CASSGGLAGGRTGELFF. CDR3 nucleotides: TGCGCCAGCAGCGGAGGACTAGCGGGGGGGCGCACCGGGGAGCTGTTTTTT. The rearrangement uses TRBV5-1 and TRBJ2-2, with 15 bases lining up with TRBD2. Trimming removed 4 bases from V and 4 bases from J; junction bases left unmatched: 5. Germline V lookup: CDR1 SGHRS, CDR2 YFSETQ. The CDR3 covers 17 residues.

The chain recombines TRBV30 with TRBJ1-1, with D perhaps matching TRBD1 (6 bases). The CDR3 runs to 13 residues. Germline lookup yields CDR1 GTSNPN and CDR2 SVGIG (reference sequence). V was cut by 7 bases and J by 3 bases, with 15 bases left in between. CDR3 bases: TGTGCCTCCGATACAGGGTTGGACACTGAAGCTTTCTTT. It yields the protein CASDTGLDTEAFF.

The rearrangement links TRBV5-1 to TRBJ2-1, with 12 bases lining up with TRBD2. The germline gives CDR1 SGHRS, CDR2 YFSETQ. The CDR3 contains 15 residues. The J segment lost 6 bases and the V segment lost 2 bases, leaving 3 bases of the junction unmatched. CDR3 nucleotide sequence: TGCGCCAGCAGCTTAGGGACTAGCGGGTTCAATGAGCAGTTCTTC. Encoded protein: CASSLGTSGFNEQFF.

This clone was observed a few times. The V and J genes are TRBV7-3 and TRBJ2-5; possibly TRBD2 for D (5 bases). Trimming left V 3 bases short and J 5 bases short, with 10 bases between. This CDR3 is 13 amino acids long. The germline gives CDR1 SGHTA, CDR2 FQGTGA. The CDR3 sequence is CASSFVSGETQYF. The CDR3 region has the DNA TGTGCCAGCAGCTTTGTCTCGGGGGAGACCCAGTACTTC.

The V call is TRBV27, the J call TRBJ1-5; TRBD1 matches at 9 bases. Germline CDR1 is MNHEY and CDR2 is SMNVEV (reference sequence). The CDR3 consists of 15 residues. The J segment lost 4 bases and the V segment lost 5 bases, leaving 6 bases of the junction unmatched. CDR3 protein: CASSRLTGGNQPQHF. The DNA of the CDR3 is TGTGCCAGCAGTCGGTTGACAGGGGGGAATCAGCCCCAGCATTTT.

The V call is TRBV7-2, the J call TRBJ1-5; D not resolved. V gave up 4 bases and J gave up 4 bases, with 8 bases separating them. Germline-derived CDR1 and CDR2 are SGHTA and FQGNSA. The CDR3 spans 13 residues. In DNA, the CDR3 is TGTGCCAGCAGCTCCACGGTGAATCAGCCCCAGCATTTT. Amino acid sequence: CASSSTVNQPQHF.

The rearrangement links TRBV19 to TRBJ1-1; a possible D gene is TRBD1 (5 bases). The CDR3 runs 13 residues. Germline values: CDR1 LNHDA, CDR2 SQIVND (reference sequence). V dropped 3 bases and J dropped 5 bases, with 10 bases sitting between them. The CDR3 DNA is TGTGCCAGTAGTATTAGGGGAAGGACTGAAGCTTTCTTT. It yields the protein CASSIRGRTEAFF.

On this clone itself: Distinct nucleotide sequences in the sample also encode this CDR3. The chain carries TRBV19 and TRBJ1-5; 8 bases are shared with TRBD1. This CDR3 region has 14 residues. Germline assignment: CDR1 LNHDA and CDR2 SQIVND (reference sequence). Trimming took 3 bases from V and 5 from J; bases not matched to a gene: 3. CDR3 sequence reads: CASSMGTGYQPQHF. In DNA, the CDR3 is TGTGCCAGTAGTATGGGGACAGGTTATCAGCCCCAGCATTTT.

The rearrangement uses TRBV19 and TRBJ2-1; TRBD2 matches at 12 bases. The CDR3 extends over 15 amino acids. The V gene end was trimmed by 5 bases and the J gene end by 8 bases; junction bases not matched to a gene: 7. CDR1 and CDR2 from the germline V gene are LNHDA and SQIVND (reference sequence). The CDR3 bases are TGTGCCAGTAGTCTAGCGGGGGGGACCTATGATGAGCAGTTCTTC. This gives the protein CASSLAGGTYDEQFF.

The chain couples TRBV28 to TRBJ1-2; no firm D call. CDR1 is MDHEN, CDR2 SYDVKM, per germline. The CDR3 length is 12 residues. V lost 2 bases to trimming and J lost 6 bases, with 7 bases between them. The CDR3 bases are TGTGCCAGCAGTTTAAATTTAGATGGCTACACCTTC. Its protein product is CASSLNLDGYTF.

The DNA for the CDR3 is TGTGCCAGCAGCTTAAGTCTAGCGGCAGTGGATACGCAGTATTTT. This sequence encodes CASSLSLAAVDTQYF. The chain links TRBV13 to TRBJ2-3; the match to TRBD2 covers 7 bases. The V and J ends lost 2 bases and 6 bases, in that order; junction bases with no gene match: 8. Germline CDR1 reads PRHDT; CDR2 reads FYEKMQ (reference sequence). This CDR3 region has 15 residues.